Listed below are T cell receptor beta chains from one sample, sequenced in a study of naive and memory T cell subsets. TCRdb reprocessed the UMI-ligation and nested PCR reads via MiXCR and lists one record per CDR3 protein. The table lists 65,000 to 85,000 distinct CDR3 sequences, around 13% of them singletons, with 0.75% to 1% in the top ten. Sequenced sample: central memory CD4+ T cells from blood. These receptor sequences come from a human donor in good health. The CDR3 runs from the conserved cysteine through the conserved F or W. A D gene is named only where the DNA matches it firmly. Size is stated for part of the rows, as once, few or many counts, or as a class when the clone is expanded.

J	size	D	V	DNA	CDR3
TRBJ2-6	NA	NA	TRBV6-5	TGTGCCAGCAGTTACGCAAACAGTTTCTCTGGGGCCAACGTCCTGACTTTC	CASSYANSFSGANVLTF
TRBJ2-3	NA	NA	TRBV6-5	TGTGCCAGCAGATCTATTCTAGCGCGAAGCACAGATACGCAGTATTTT	CASRSILARSTDTQYF
TRBJ2-2	NA	NA	TRBV10-3	TGTGCCATCAGCCGGGACCTGAACACCGGGGAGCTGTTTTTT	CAISRDLNTGELFF
TRBJ2-3	many	NA	TRBV5-1	TGCGCCAGCAGACCCGGACACATGGGGCCAGATACGCAGTATTTT	CASRPGHMGPDTQYF
TRBJ2-7	NA	TRBD1	TRBV29-1	TGCAGCGTTGAAGGGGGGACAGGGAGTATCGACGAGCAGTACTTC	CSVEGGTGSIDEQYF
TRBJ1-4	few	NA	TRBV11-2	TGTGCCAGCAGCCATTCTCCCGCAACTAATGAAAAACTGTTTTTT	CASSHSPATNEKLFF
TRBJ2-3	NA	NA	TRBV3-1	TGTGCCAGCAGCCAATCCCAGGGTACGCAGTATTTT	CASSQSQGTQYF
TRBJ1-1	NA	NA	TRBV7-2	TGTGCCAGCAGCTTATCACAGGGGAACACTGAAGCTTTCTTT	CASSLSQGNTEAFF
TRBJ1-2	NA	TRBD1	TRBV20-1	TGCAGTGCTAGGCAGAGACAGGGGCGCGATACTAACTATGGCTACACCTTC	CSARQRQGRDTNYGYTF
TRBJ1-5	few	NA	TRBV6-6	TGTGCCACCCTAGGGGTTGAGGGCAATCAGCCCCAGCATTTT	CATLGVEGNQPQHF
TRBJ1-6	NA	NA	TRBV5-1	TGCGCCAGCAGCTTTGGGACTGGACGTTTCCCCCTCCACTTT	CASSFGTGRFPLHF
TRBJ1-6	NA	NA	TRBV6-5	TGTGCCAGCCGTATAGAGAATTCACCCCTCCACTTT	CASRIENSPLHF